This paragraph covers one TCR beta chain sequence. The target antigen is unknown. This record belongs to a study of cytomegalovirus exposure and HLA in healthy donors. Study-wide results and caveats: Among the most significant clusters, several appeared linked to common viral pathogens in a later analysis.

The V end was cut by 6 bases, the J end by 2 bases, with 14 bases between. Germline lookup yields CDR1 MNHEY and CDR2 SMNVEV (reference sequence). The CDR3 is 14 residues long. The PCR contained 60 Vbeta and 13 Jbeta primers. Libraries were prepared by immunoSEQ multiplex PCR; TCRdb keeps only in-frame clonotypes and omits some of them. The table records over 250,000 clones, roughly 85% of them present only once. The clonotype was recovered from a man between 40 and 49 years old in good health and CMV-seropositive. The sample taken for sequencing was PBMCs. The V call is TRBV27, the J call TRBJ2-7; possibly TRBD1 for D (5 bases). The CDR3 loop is CASSHAGIPYEQYF. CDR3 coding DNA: TGTGCCAGCAGCCATGCAGGGATTCCCTACGAGCAGTACTTC.